The 27 T cell receptor beta chains reported below all come from one sample, sequenced in a study of blood T cell repertoires in COVID-19. Profiling relied on immunoSEQ multiplex PCR, and the TCRdb table lists in-frame clones only, not all of them. The sample yields fewer than 600,000 clones, around 89% seen once. The sequencing input was PBMCs or T cells enriched from blood (not recorded which). These receptors originate from a woman between 40 and 50 years old who had recovered from COVID-19.

The CDR3 nucleotides read TGTGCCAGCAGCTTTGAGCGGGCTTACAATGAGCAGTTCTTC. Translating it yields CASSFERAYNEQFF. The V gene is TRBV5-4, the J gene TRBJ2-1; weak D call: TRBD2 (6 bases). V was cut by 2 bases and J by 4 bases, with 10 bases left in between. CDR1 and CDR2 from the germline V gene are SGHNT and YYREEE (reference sequence). This CDR3 region has 14 residues.

CDR3 nucleotide sequence: TGTGCCAGCACCACGGCGTTTCAAGCGGGGGGCTACAATGAGCAGTTCTTC. It yields the protein CASTTAFQAGGYNEQFF. V and J are TRBV27 and TRBJ2-1; 9 nucleotides agree with TRBD2. From germline, CDR1 is MNHEY and CDR2 SMNVEV (reference sequence). CDR3 length equals 17 residues. Trimming took 7 bases from V and 3 from J; bases not matched to a gene: 13.

The chain joins TRBV27 to TRBJ2-2; weak D call: TRBD2 (5 bases). The germline CDR1 and CDR2 sequences are MNHEY and SMNVEV (reference sequence). Trimming removed 8 bases from V and 4 bases from J, with 20 bases in between. The CDR3 has 16 residues. The DNA of the CDR3 is TGTGCCAGCTTGCCCCTAAAGCGGATAAGCACCGGGGAGCTGTTTTTT. As protein: CASLPLKRISTGELFF.

By share, this clone counts as medium-sized. V and J are TRBV2 and TRBJ1-2; D is unclear. There are 15 residues in the CDR3. Trimming shortened V by 10 bases and J by 4 bases, and 22 bases separated the two germline ends. Germline V lookup: CDR1 SNHLY, CDR2 FYNNEI. CDR3 DNA sequence: TGTGCCAACCCGCTCAGTTCGGGGATATCCTATGGCTACACCTTC. This codes for CANPLSSGISYGYTF.

V usage is TRBV11-2 and J usage is TRBJ2-2; TRBD2 might be the D (5 bases). V lost 2 bases and J lost 3, with 10 bases in between. CDR1 is SGHAT, CDR2 FQNNGV, per germline. The CDR3 sequence is 15 residues long. The CDR3 loop is CASSLNPGYTGELFF. CDR3 nucleotides: TGTGCCAGCAGCTTAAATCCGGGGTACACCGGGGAGCTGTTTTTT.

The CDR3 region is CASSSGLYYEQYF. As DNA, the CDR3 is TGTGCCAGCAGCTCGGGACTTTACTACGAGCAGTACTTC. The chain carries TRBV11-2 and TRBJ2-7; perhaps TRBD2 as D (6 bases). V dropped 4 bases and J dropped 3 bases, with 10 bases sitting between them. This CDR3 is built from 13 residues. CDR1 is SGHAT, CDR2 FQNNGV, per germline.

The V and J genes are TRBV19 and TRBJ1-5, with 7 bases that match TRBD1. The CDR3 spans 15 residues. Germline V gene data show CDR1 as LNHDA and CDR2 as SQIVND (reference sequence). V was clipped by 6 bases and J by 3 bases; unmatched bases: 8. In DNA, the CDR3 is TGTGCCAGTAGCATACAGGGGTTTGACAATCAGCCCCAGCATTTT. Its protein is CASSIQGFDNQPQHF.

V and J are TRBV27 and TRBJ2-6, with 11 nucleotides matching TRBD2. The J segment lost 0 bases and the V segment lost 5 bases, leaving 3 bases of the junction unmatched. The CDR3 totals 17 residues. CDR1 is MNHEY, CDR2 SMNVEV, per germline (reference sequence). The CDR3 DNA reads as TGTGCCAGCAGTACGACTAGCGGGATCTCTGGGGCCAACGTCCTGACTTTC. Encoded protein: CASSTTSGISGANVLTF.

The V gene is TRBV7-2, the J gene TRBJ1-4, with D perhaps matching TRBD1 (5 bases). V lost 5 bases and J lost 4, with 14 bases in between. The CDR3 is 15 amino acids. Looked up from germline, CDR1 is SGHTA and CDR2 is FQGNSA. The CDR3 DNA is TGTGCCAGCAGCCTTAAAACAGGCTATAATGAAAAACTGTTTTTT. It specifies CASSLKTGYNEKLFF.

This clone appeared once. The V gene is TRBV30, the J gene TRBJ2-3, with unresolved D. This CDR3 comprises 12 residues. The V gene lost 2 bases and the J gene lost 0 bases, with 3 bases spanning the gap. Germline loops: CDR1 GTSNPN, CDR2 SVGIG (reference sequence). DNA for the CDR3: TGTGCCTGGAGTTCTAGCACAGATACGCAGTATTTT. It encodes CAWSSSTDTQYF.

This chain connects TRBV2 to TRBJ2-5; D gene uncertain. V gave up 2 bases and J gave up 2 bases, with 12 bases separating them. This CDR3 is 15 amino acids long. Germline-derived CDR1 and CDR2 are SNHLY and FYNNEI. The CDR3 protein is CASSEWASSQETQYF. The CDR3 DNA reads TGTGCCAGCAGTGAATGGGCGTCCTCTCAAGAGACCCAGTACTTC.

The J gene is TRBJ2-7, the V gene TRBV11-3, with TRBD1 identical over 7 bases. Germline CDR1 and CDR2: SGHNT and YENEEA. This CDR3 is 13 amino acids long. The V gene end was trimmed by 1 base and the J gene end by 6 bases; junction bases not matched to a gene: 3. The CDR3 here is CASSLVTGAEQYF. CDR3 coding DNA: TGTGCCAGCAGCTTAGTAACAGGGGCCGAGCAGTACTTC. The full variable domain, its missing parts supplied by reference TRBV11-3 and TRBJ2-7, is EAGVVQSPRYKIIEKKQPVAFWCNPISGHNTLYWYLQNLGQGPELLIRYENEEAVDDSQLPKDRFSAERLKGVDSTLKIQPAELGDSAVYLCASSLVTGAEQYFGPGTRLTVT.

The genes are TRBV19 and TRBJ1-1; tentatively, D is TRBD1 (5 bases). Germline CDR1 reads LNHDA; CDR2 reads SQIVND (reference sequence). Trimming left V 9 bases short and J 2 bases short, with 16 bases between. This CDR3 is built from 14 residues. The CDR3: CASSWSGPNTEAFF. CDR3 nucleotides: TGTGCCAGCTCATGGTCAGGGCCTAACACTGAAGCTTTCTTT.

This chain connects TRBV24-1 to TRBJ1-1; tentatively, D is TRBD1 (6 bases). The CDR3 length is 13 residues. In germline, CDR1 is KGHDR, CDR2 SFDVKD. Deletions cut 5 bases from V and 2 bases from J, with 8 bases between. CDR3 residues: CATSGGGNTEAFF. The DNA of the CDR3 is TGTGCCACCAGTGGAGGGGGTAACACTGAAGCTTTCTTT.

The chain uses TRBV19 and TRBJ2-2; perhaps TRBD2 as D (6 bases). Trimming stripped 7 bases from V and 0 bases from J, with 15 bases between. The CDR3 spans 16 residues. Germline V CDR1 and CDR2: LNHDA, SQIVND (reference sequence). The CDR3 sequence is CASKAPGTPNTGELFF. DNA for the CDR3: TGTGCCAGTAAGGCGCCTGGGACTCCGAACACCGGGGAGCTGTTTTTT. Using reference TRBV19 and TRBJ2-2 for the parts outside the CDR3, the full variable domain is DGGITQSPKYLFRKEGQNVTLSCEQNLNHDAMYWYRQDPGQGLRLIYYSQIVNDFQKGDIAEGYSVSREKKESFPLTVTSAQKNPTAFYLCASKAPGTPNTGELFFGEGSRLTVL.

The CDR3 bases are TGCAGCGTCAACGGACTAGCGGGAGGGGATGAGCAGTTCTTC. Translation gives CSVNGLAGGDEQFF. This chain links TRBV29-1 with TRBJ2-1; 15 bases align to TRBD2. This CDR3 spans 14 amino acids. Looked up from germline, CDR1 is SQVTM and CDR2 is ANQGSEA. V trimming: 6 bases; J trimming: 8 bases; junction bases outside the gene matches: 5.

V and J are TRBV2 and TRBJ1-4, with a tentative D call TRBD1 (6 bases). This CDR3 has 14 amino acids. Germline assignment: CDR1 SNHLY and CDR2 FYNNEI. Trimming took 2 bases from V and 7 from J, leaving 11 bases between them. The CDR3 DNA is TGTGCCAGCAGTGAATCCCAGGGGCGTGAAAAACTGTTTTTT. Residues: CASSESQGREKLFF.

The V call is TRBV29-1, the J call TRBJ1-1; D remains unclear. Looked up from germline, CDR1 is SQVTM and CDR2 is ANQGSEA. V was trimmed by 5 bases and J by 1 base, leaving 14 bases between them. The CDR3 has 14 amino acids. The CDR3 sequence is CSVLFIHKNTEAFF. The CDR3 coding sequence is TGCAGCGTTCTCTTTATCCACAAGAACACTGAAGCTTTCTTT.

The V gene is TRBV18, the J gene TRBJ1-2; weak D call: TRBD1 (5 bases). The germline V and J ends were trimmed by 6 bases and 0 bases, with 14 bases remaining between them. Per germline, CDR1 KGHSH and CDR2 LQKENI. This CDR3 has 15 amino acids. The CDR3 loop reads CASSPRRGANYGYTF. The DNA for the CDR3 is TGTGCCAGCTCCCCCAGGCGGGGGGCTAACTATGGCTACACCTTC.

V gene TRBV13 combines with J gene TRBJ1-2, with D possibly matching TRBD1 (6 bases). V was shortened by 4 bases and J by 5 bases, with 11 bases between the two germline ends. The germline V gene has CDR1 PRHDT and CDR2 FYEKMQ (reference sequence). The CDR3 is 13 residues long. The CDR3 nucleotides are TGTGCCAGCAGCTCAGACAGGACTTATGGCTACACCTTC. This gives the protein CASSSDRTYGYTF.

This chain uses TRBV6-5 with TRBJ2-2; no clear D gene. Germline values: CDR1 MNHEY, CDR2 SVGAGI. This CDR3 comprises 15 residues. With 2 bases removed from V and 4 bases from J, the gap between germline ends came to 11 bases. The CDR3 sequence is CASSYPSMPTGELFF. CDR3 coding DNA: TGTGCCAGCAGTTACCCCTCTATGCCCACCGGGGAGCTGTTTTTT.

J is TRBJ1-1 and V is TRBV7-6; possibly TRBD1 for D (5 bases). This CDR3 region has 13 residues. The V gene lost 2 bases and the J gene lost 8 bases, with 12 bases spanning the gap. Germline CDR1 is SGHVS and CDR2 is FNYEAQ. CDR3 sequence reads: CASSLRQGNEAFF. CDR3 nucleotides: TGTGCCAGCAGCTTACGCCAGGGTAACGAAGCTTTCTTT.

The chain combines TRBV13 with TRBJ1-2; D is unclear. The CDR3 loop spans 14 amino acids. Germline assignment: CDR1 PRHDT and CDR2 FYEKMQ (reference sequence). Trimming shortened V by 2 bases and J by 2 bases, and 9 bases separated the two germline ends. The CDR3 reads CASSLMFGNYGYTF. CDR3 bases: TGTGCCAGCAGCTTAATGTTCGGGAACTATGGCTACACCTTC.

The chain joins TRBV15 to TRBJ2-1; 13 bases are shared with TRBD2. Unmatched junction bases numbered 10, after V lost 5 bases and J lost 12 bases. This CDR3 contains 15 residues. Per germline, CDR1 LNHNV and CDR2 YYDKDF (reference sequence). CDR3 sequence reads: CATSSGTSGTEMQFF. Here the CDR3 DNA reads TGTGCCACCAGCTCCGGGACTAGCGGGACCGAGATGCAGTTCTTC.

V and J are TRBV7-8 and TRBJ1-4; 7 bases are shared with TRBD1. J was trimmed by 4 bases and V by 3 bases; bases with no gene match: 5. CDR1 is SGHVS, CDR2 FQNEAQ, per germline. The CDR3 consists of 15 residues. CDR3 region: CASSFGDSYNEKLFF. In nucleotides, the CDR3 is TGTGCCAGCAGCTTTGGGGACAGCTATAATGAAAAACTGTTTTTT.

The chain recombines TRBV29-1 with TRBJ1-3; TRBD1 is a possible D gene (5 bases). Trimming left V 4 bases short and J 3 bases short, with 7 bases between. The length of the CDR3 is 12 residues. Germline V CDR1 and CDR2: SQVTM, ANQGSEA. CDR3 bases: TGCAGCGTTGGTGACAGTGGAAACACCATATATTTT. Translation gives CSVGDSGNTIYF. Full variable domain (remainder filled in from reference TRBV29-1 and TRBJ1-3): SAVISQKPSRDICQRGTSLTIQCQVDSQVTMMFWYRQQPGQSLTLIATANQGSEATYESGFVIDKFPISRPNLTFSTLTVSNMSPEDSSIYLCSVGDSGNTIYFGEGSWLTVV.

This clone was detected a few times. The CDR3 loop reads CASSLVSVRGHNQPQHF. The CDR3 bases are TGTGCCAGCAGTTTGGTATCGGTCAGGGGCCACAATCAGCCCCAGCATTTT. The chain has TRBV27 and TRBJ1-5, with a tentative D call TRBD1 (6 bases). CDR3 size: 17 residues. Trimming stripped 3 bases from V and 3 bases from J, with 18 bases between. CDR1 MNHEY and CDR2 SMNVEV come from the germline V gene (reference sequence).